These 22 T cell receptor beta chains originate from one sample sequenced in a study of T cells in Graves' hyperthyroidism and ophthalmopathy. The investigators amplified TCR beta CDR3 regions from RNA transcripts. The HTBI primer set served for first-round RT-PCR of the TCR CDR3. Via MiXCR, TCRdb re-called the multiplex PCR reads, giving one row per CDR3 protein. Of roughly 500,000 distinct CDR3 sequences listed, about 20% are singletons. Sequences were obtained from blood. The receptors come from a woman aged 70-85 years with Graves' ophthalmopathy.

This clonotype was counted once. The chain carries TRBV10-3 and TRBJ2-5; tentative D call: TRBD2 (6 bases). Germline CDR1 is ENHRY and CDR2 is SYGVKD. V was trimmed by 6 bases and J by 2 bases, leaving 13 bases between them. The CDR3 runs 14 residues. The CDR3 DNA reads TGTGCCATCAGATTACACCGGGGGCAAGAGACCCAGTACTTC. This sequence encodes CAIRLHRGQETQYF.

This chain connects TRBV28 to TRBJ1-1; D not resolved. Germline V gives CDR1 MDHEN, CDR2 SYDVKM. This CDR3 contains 15 residues. V lost 4 bases to trimming and J lost 1 base, with 13 bases between them. Written as DNA, the CDR3 is TGTGCCAGCAGTTGGAGTGGCGCGAAGAACACTGAAGCTTTCTTT. This codes for CASSWSGAKNTEAFF.

There are many counts of this clonotype. The gene calls are TRBV28 and TRBJ1-4; 7 bases fit TRBD1. After removal of 7 bases from V and 4 bases from J, the junction contained 6 bases not matched to a gene. The CDR3 spans 14 residues. The germline gives CDR1 MDHEN, CDR2 SYDVKM. The CDR3 is CASTPGTVNEKLFF. DNA for the CDR3: TGTGCCAGCACACCAGGGACAGTTAATGAAAAACTGTTTTTT.

This clonotype was counted a few times. V gene TRBV29-1 combines with J gene TRBJ1-1, with unresolved D. Germline V CDR1 and CDR2: SQVTM, ANQGSEA. Trimming left V 7 bases short and J 8 bases short, with 8 bases between. The CDR3 extends over 9 amino acids. The CDR3 nucleotides are TGCAGCGCCTCTGAGGAAGCTTTCTTT. This codes for CSASEEAFF.

The chain recombines TRBV12-3 or TRBV12-4 with TRBJ1-4, with D unclear. The CDR3 length is 14 residues. V lost 5 bases, J lost 0 bases, and 7 bases lay in between. CDR3 residues: CASSHSATNEKLFF. In DNA, the CDR3 is TGTGCCAGCAGTCACAGTGCAACTAATGAAAAACTGTTTTTT.

J is TRBJ1-2 and V is TRBV6-1; tentative D call: TRBD1 (5 bases). This CDR3 comprises 17 residues. V was clipped by 6 bases and J by 1 base, with 21 bases between them. From germline, CDR1 is MNHNS and CDR2 SASEGT. CDR3 amino acids: CASSDAPGQNNNYGYTF. CDR3 in DNA: TGTGCCAGCAGCGACGCCCCGGGGCAGAATAATAACTATGGCTACACCTTC.

The chain is built from TRBV30 and TRBJ1-1, with D uncertain. In germline, CDR1 is GTSNPN, CDR2 SVGIG (reference sequence). This CDR3 is built from 14 residues. Trimming removed 0 bases from V and 7 bases from J, with 15 bases in between. The CDR3 sequence: CAWSVLGISNEAFF. CDR3 bases: TGTGCCTGGAGTGTACTAGGGATTTCCAATGAAGCTTTCTTT.

Concerning this clonotype: Given a much more abundant clone one base away, this may be a read error. Because the CDR3 is missing its conserved closing phenylalanine or tryptophan, this is likely a read error. The V gene is TRBV10-1, the J gene TRBJ2-1, with D perhaps TRBD1 (6 bases). V lost 4 bases and J lost 5, with 9 bases in between. The CDR3 runs to 13 residues. Per the germline V gene, CDR1 is WNHNN and CDR2 is SYGVQD (reference sequence). CDR3 in DNA: TGCGCCAGCAGTGGGGGGCAAGACAATGAGCAGTTCCTC. Translating gives CASSGGQDNEQFL.

Turning to this clonotype: The junction does not match germline at one end; this may be a read error. The genes are TRBV5-1 and TRBJ1-2; a weak D match, TRBD1 (6 bases). Germline loops: CDR1 SGHRS, CDR2 YFSETQ. This CDR3 spans 15 amino acids. As DNA, the CDR3 is TGTGCCAGCAGCTCTACCAGGGGTGGTCACTATGGCTACACCTTC. The encoded protein is CASSSTRGGHYGYTF.

As regards this clonotype: This may be a read error: a much more frequent sequence differs by one nucleotide. CDR3 bases: TGTGCCAGCAGCATTCTAACAGGGGCGGCTAATAAAAAACTGTTTTTT. It yields the protein CASSILTGAANKKLFF. This chain connects TRBV28 to TRBJ1-4; 7 bases map to TRBD1. CDR1 is MDHEN and CDR2 is SYDVKM in the germline V gene. CDR3 size: 16 residues.

To note about this clonotype: This may be a read error: a much more frequent sequence differs by one nucleotide. The V gene is TRBV28, the J gene TRBJ2-7, with D possibly being TRBD1 (6 bases). With 3 bases removed from V and 7 bases from J, the gap between germline ends came to 13 bases. The CDR3 is 13 amino acids. Germline loops: CDR1 MDHEN, CDR2 SYDVKM. The CDR3 nucleotides are TGTGCCAGCAGTTTCCATTTCCAGGGGGAGCAGTACTTC. This codes for CASSFHFQGEQYF.

This clonotype was counted many times. The chain joins TRBV6-1 to TRBJ1-5, with D hard to call. This CDR3 comprises 13 residues. Germline CDR1 reads MNHNS; CDR2 reads SASEGT. The V gene lost 10 bases and the J gene lost 2 bases, with 12 bases spanning the gap. The CDR3 nucleotides read TGTGCCACCCGATTCGACGGCAATCAGCCCCAGCATTTT. Translation gives CATRFDGNQPQHF.

This clonotype was found many times. This chain connects TRBV28 to TRBJ2-5; D gene uncertain. The CDR3 consists of 12 residues. Between the trimmed V and J ends, which lost 10 bases and 0 bases, there was a span of 9 bases. CDR1 and CDR2 (germline): MDHEN, SYDVKM. The chain's CDR3 is CATRSNQETQYF. For the CDR3, the DNA is TGTGCCACTCGATCAAACCAAGAGACCCAGTACTTC. Full variable domain (missing parts from reference TRBV28 and TRBJ2-5): DVKVTQSSRYLVKRTGEKVFLECVQDMDHENMFWYRQDPGLGLRLIYFSYDVKMKEKGDIPEGYSVSREKKERFSLILESASTNQTSMYLCATRSNQETQYFGPGTRLLVL.

This clonotype was observed a handful of times. The chain has TRBV5-1 and TRBJ1-1; TRBD1 matches at 8 bases. The ends lost 3 bases at V and 0 bases at J; junction bases unmatched: 1. This CDR3 is built from 14 residues. Germline lookup yields CDR1 SGHRS and CDR2 YFSETQ. The CDR3 is CASSSQGVNTEAFF. The CDR3 DNA reads as TGCGCCAGCAGCTCACAGGGGGTGAACACTGAAGCTTTCTTT.

This clonotype was counted once. CDR3 sequence reads: CSARDRRTSRETQYF. The CDR3 nucleotides read TGCAGTGCTAGAGACCGGCGTACGTCTCGAGAGACCCAGTACTTC. The chain links TRBV20-1 to TRBJ2-5; D gene unclear. V lost 0 bases and J 4 bases, leaving 15 bases between the germline ends. This CDR3 spans 15 amino acids. CDR1 and CDR2 from the germline V gene are DFQATT and SNEGSKA (reference sequence).

The chain combines TRBV10-3 with TRBJ2-3; TRBD2 agrees at 9 bases. Germline V gives CDR1 ENHRY, CDR2 SYGVKD. The CDR3 runs 16 residues. Germline trimming cut 4 bases from V and 8 bases from J; bases unmatched to any gene: 13. CDR3 amino acids: CAISAWAGGPEGTQYF. DNA of the CDR3: TGTGCCATCAGTGCCTGGGCGGGAGGGCCCGAGGGTACGCAGTATTTT.

The sample holds a few counts of this clonotype. The chain uses TRBV10-3 and TRBJ2-7, with D hard to call. CDR1 is ENHRY and CDR2 is SYGVKD in the germline V gene. This CDR3 has 12 amino acids. V shed 5 bases and J shed 4 bases, with 9 bases lying between them. The CDR3 sequence is CAISSGVYEQYF. The CDR3 bases are TGTGCCATCAGTTCAGGTGTGTACGAGCAGTACTTC.

This clonotype was recorded at least ten times. This chain links TRBV3-1 with TRBJ1-6; tentative D call: TRBD1 (6 bases). CDR1 LGHDT and CDR2 YNNKEL come from the germline V gene (reference sequence). V was trimmed by 0 bases and J by 10 bases, leaving 10 bases between them. This CDR3 is 14 amino acids long. CDR3: CASSQERRGSPLHF. DNA for the CDR3: TGTGCCAGCAGCCAAGAACGAAGGGGGTCACCCCTCCACTTT.

A remark on this clonotype: A clone one base away is much larger, so this may be a read error. The chain recombines TRBV12-3 or TRBV12-4 with TRBJ1-2; no clear D gene. CDR3 length: 13 amino acids. CDR3 in amino acids: CARSSNQNYGYTF. Here the CDR3 DNA reads TGTGCCCGCAGTTCCAACCAGAACTATGGCTACACCTTC.

The rearrangement uses TRBV6-1 and TRBJ2-7; a possible D gene is TRBD2 (6 bases). V lost 5 bases, J lost 7 bases, and 21 bases lay in between. The CDR3 length is 15 residues. The germline CDR1 and CDR2 sequences are MNHNS and SASEGT. Here the CDR3 DNA reads TGTGCCAGCAGTAACACCTTCGGGGAGGCGGGGGAGCAGTACTTC. This translates into CASSNTFGEAGEQYF.

There are many counts of this clonotype. The rearrangement links TRBV30 to TRBJ1-2; the D is unclear. Germline V gene data show CDR1 as GTSNPN and CDR2 as SVGIG (reference sequence). V lost 0 bases to trimming and J lost 1 base, with 12 bases between them. This CDR3 has 15 amino acids. The CDR3 bases are TGTGCCTGGAGTGTATGGACGGATGTTAACTATGGCTACACCTTC. Protein sequence: CAWSVWTDVNYGYTF.

This clonotype was detected ten times or more. This rearrangement joins TRBV6-1 to TRBJ2-7; possible D gene TRBD2, 6 bases. The CDR3 consists of 14 residues. Germline V gives CDR1 MNHNS, CDR2 SASEGT. Between the trimmed V and J ends, which lost 6 bases and 0 bases, there was a span of 12 bases. The CDR3 nucleotides are TGTGCCAGCAGCGCGGGACCCCGCTCCTACGAGCAGTACTTC. It is translated as CASSAGPRSYEQYF.